The 14 T cell receptor beta chains given below trace back to one sample, sequenced in a study of blood T cell repertoires in COVID-19. Some clones are missing from TCRdb's copy, which holds only in-frame ones; the method was immunoSEQ multiplex PCR. In the table there are approximately 170,000 clones, 65% to 85% of which are singletons. The material sequenced was PBMCs or T cells enriched from blood (not recorded which). The receptors originated from a man in his forties or fifties who had recovered from COVID-19.

The rearrangement joins TRBV3-1 (or the pseudogene TRBV3-2) to TRBJ1-4; TRBD1 aligns across 7 bases. V shed 5 bases and J 8 bases; nucleotides not matched to a gene: 11. The CDR3 loop spans 15 amino acids. From germline, CDR1 is LGHDT and CDR2 YNNKEL (reference sequence). CDR3 amino acids: CASSSLTGVREKLFF. DNA for the CDR3: TGTGCCAGCAGCTCGCTCACAGGGGTTAGAGAAAAACTGTTTTTT.

The rearrangement links TRBV18 to TRBJ1-1; D is unresolved. Looked up from germline, CDR1 is KGHSH and CDR2 is LQKENI. The V end lost 3 bases, the J end lost 4 bases, and 15 bases lay between the germline ends. The CDR3 length is 15 residues. The CDR3 protein is CASSPANHAGTEAFF. In nucleotides, the CDR3 is TGTGCCAGCTCACCCGCGAATCACGCCGGCACTGAAGCTTTCTTT.

The chain has TRBV29-1 and TRBJ2-3; 9 nucleotides match TRBD2. The trim removed 7 bases at V and 1 base at J, leaving 0 bases unmatched. The germline CDR1 and CDR2 sequences are SQVTM and ANQGSEA. The CDR3 has 12 amino acids. CDR3 residues: CSGTSGTDTQYF. DNA of the CDR3: TGCAGCGGGACTAGCGGCACAGATACGCAGTATTTT.

The chain couples TRBV2 to TRBJ2-7; D is uncertain. Trimming removed 9 bases from V and 4 bases from J, with 13 bases in between. Germline CDR1 reads SNHLY; CDR2 reads FYNNEI. The length of the CDR3 is 12 residues. The CDR3 sequence: CASPTGPYEQYV. In DNA form, the CDR3 reads TGTGCCAGTCCCACTGGTCCGTACGAGCAGTACGTC.

The chain has TRBV24-1 and TRBJ2-5; 10 nucleotides agree with TRBD1. This CDR3 has 16 residues. V lost 4 bases and J lost 4; bases outside the gene matches: 8. Germline CDR1 is KGHDR and CDR2 is SFDVKD. CDR3 nucleotides: TGTGCCACCAGTGACCAACCGGGACAGGGGATAGAGACCCAGTACTTC. It specifies CATSDQPGQGIETQYF.

The genes are TRBV18 and TRBJ1-1; 11 bases align to TRBD1. The junction had 0 bases not matched to a gene; V was cut back by 2 bases and J by 1 base. CDR1 is KGHSH, CDR2 LQKENI, per germline. The CDR3 is 15 residues long. This chain's CDR3 is CASSPGTGGNTEAFF. DNA of the CDR3: TGTGCCAGCTCACCAGGGACAGGGGGGAACACTGAAGCTTTCTTT.

V gene TRBV12-3 or TRBV12-4 combines with J gene TRBJ2-5, with D unclear. The CDR3 is 11 residues long. V lost 3 bases to trimming and J lost 5 bases, with 4 bases between them. CDR3 nucleotide sequence: TGTGCCAGCAGTTTGGGCGAGACCCAGTACTTC. Translated, it gives CASSLGETQYF.

The chain combines TRBV10-3 with TRBJ2-3; the match to TRBD2 covers 10 bases. This CDR3 region has 18 residues. The junction had 6 bases not matched to a gene; V was cut back by 0 bases and J by 0 bases. Per the germline V gene, CDR1 is ENHRY and CDR2 is SYGVKD. The chain's CDR3 is CAISESLAGASSTDTQYF. CDR3 sequence (DNA): TGTGCCATCAGTGAGTCTCTAGCGGGGGCCTCTAGCACAGATACGCAGTATTTT.

About this clone itself: The identical CDR3 is also encoded by other nucleotide sequences in the sample. The chain links TRBV30 to TRBJ1-6, with TRBD1 matching 8 bases. Per the germline V gene, CDR1 is GTSNPN and CDR2 is SVGIG (reference sequence). V gave up 0 bases and J gave up 9 bases; unmatched junction bases: 4. The CDR3 length is 14 residues. In nucleotides, the CDR3 is TGTGCCTGGAGTGTGGGCGGACAGGGTTCACCCCTCCACTTT. Translated, it gives CAWSVGGQGSPLHF. The full variable domain, its missing parts supplied by reference TRBV30 and TRBJ1-6, is SQTIHQWPATLVQPVGSPLSLECTVEGTSNPNLYWYRQAAGRGLQLLFYSVGIGQISSEVPQNLSASRPQDRQFILSSKKLLLSDSGFYLCAWSVGGQGSPLHFGNGTRLTVT.

The chain is built from TRBV7-9 and TRBJ1-4; a possible D gene is TRBD1 (6 bases). The CDR3 is made up of 14 amino acids. Germline lookup yields CDR1 SEHNR and CDR2 FQNEAQ (reference sequence). V gave up 3 bases and J gave up 4 bases, with 9 bases separating them. CDR3 sequence reads: CASSLGALNEKLFF. CDR3 DNA: TGTGCCAGCAGCTTGGGGGCTCTTAATGAAAAACTGTTTTTT.

The gene calls are TRBV29-1 and TRBJ1-2, with D possibly TRBD1 on 5 matching bases. Looked up from germline, CDR1 is SQVTM and CDR2 is ANQGSEA. CDR3 length: 19 amino acids. V was trimmed by 5 bases and J by 5 bases, leaving 33 bases between them. In DNA form, the CDR3 reads TGCAGCGTTCTCTTTTTTGGTGGCCGTTCGGACATCATCGATTATGGCTACACCTTC. It specifies CSVLFFGGRSDIIDYGYTF.

This chain links TRBV7-6 with TRBJ2-3; a possible D gene is TRBD2 (6 bases). Trimming removed 5 bases from V and 4 bases from J, with 10 bases in between. Germline assignment: CDR1 SGHVS and CDR2 FNYEAQ. CDR3 length: 13 residues. The CDR3 is CASSGGGSDTQYF. CDR3 sequence (DNA): TGTGCCAGCAGCGGCGGAGGGTCAGATACGCAGTATTTT.

Comments on this clone: In this CDR3 the conserved last residue, phenylalanine or tryptophan, is missing, so a read error is likely. Because the CDR3's place on the DNA is in doubt, the DNA is left out and the CDR3 is given as listed by TCRdb. J is TRBJ1-2 and V is TRBV20-1. The CDR3 is 11 residues long, ends included. Germline assignment: CDR1 DFQATT and CDR2 SNEGSKA (reference sequence). CDR3: CSALREPDALL.

The V gene is TRBV7-9, the J gene TRBJ2-5; 9 nucleotides agree with TRBD1. CDR1 is SEHNR, CDR2 FQNEAQ, per germline (reference sequence). This CDR3 is built from 15 residues. J was trimmed by 5 bases and V by 6 bases; bases with no gene match: 10. For the CDR3, the DNA is TGTGCCAGCAGTCCCGGACAGGGGAATTCGGAGACCCAGTACTTC. It translates to CASSPGQGNSETQYF. The complete variable domain, with remaining parts taken from reference TRBV7-9 and TRBJ2-5, reads DTGVSQNPRHKITKRGQNVTFRCDPISEHNRLYWYRQTLGQGPEFLTYFQNEAQLEKSRLLSDRFSAERPKGSFSTLEIQRTEQGDSAMYLCASSPGQGNSETQYFGPGTRLLVL.